This T cell receptor (beta chain) derives from a study of T-cell memory formation after mild COVID-19. From the 5' RACE reads, TCRdb called clonotypes with MiXCR, one entry per CDR3 protein. The sample has about half a million distinct CDR3 sequences; about 20% are singletons. The J segment lost 7 bases and the V segment lost 5 bases, leaving 9 bases of the junction unmatched. The V gene's germline CDR1 is SGHRS and CDR2 YFSETQ. The CDR3 totals 15 residues. This clonotype turned up a few times. The clonotype originates from an adult woman who had mild COVID-19 (a few samples of this study predate the infection). Cell type and time point are not known. The chain joins TRBV5-1 to TRBJ2-1; the match to TRBD2 covers 10 bases. Sequencing input: PBMCs or a T cell subset sorted from them (not recorded which). The CDR3 DNA reads TGCGCCAGCAGTCGAACTAGCGGGATTTCGAATGAGCAGTTCTTC. This sequence encodes CASSRTSGISNEQFF.